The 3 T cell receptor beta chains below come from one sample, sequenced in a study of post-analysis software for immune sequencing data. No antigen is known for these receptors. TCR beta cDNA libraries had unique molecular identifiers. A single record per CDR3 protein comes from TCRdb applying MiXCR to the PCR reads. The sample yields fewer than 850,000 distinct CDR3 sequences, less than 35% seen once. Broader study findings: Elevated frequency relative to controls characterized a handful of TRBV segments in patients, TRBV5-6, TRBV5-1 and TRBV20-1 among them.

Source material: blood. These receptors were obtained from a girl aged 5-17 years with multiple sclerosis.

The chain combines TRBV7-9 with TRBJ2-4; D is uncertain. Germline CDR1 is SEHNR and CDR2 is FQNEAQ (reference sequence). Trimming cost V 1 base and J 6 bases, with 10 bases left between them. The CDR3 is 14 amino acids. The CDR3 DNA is TGTGCCAGCAGCTTAGGGGCGGACGGAAACATTCAGTACTTC. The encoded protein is CASSLGADGNIQYF.

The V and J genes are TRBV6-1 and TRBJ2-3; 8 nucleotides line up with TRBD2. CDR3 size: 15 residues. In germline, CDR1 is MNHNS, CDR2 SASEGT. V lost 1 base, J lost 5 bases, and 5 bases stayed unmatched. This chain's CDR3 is CASSEVAGTIDTQYF. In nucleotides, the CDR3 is TGTGCCAGCAGTGAAGTAGCGGGGACTATAGATACGCAGTATTTT.

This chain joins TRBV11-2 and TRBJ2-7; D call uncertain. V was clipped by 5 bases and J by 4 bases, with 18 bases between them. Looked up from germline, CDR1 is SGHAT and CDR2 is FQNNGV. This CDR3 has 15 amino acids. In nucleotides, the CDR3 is TGTGCCAGCAGCACAGTCTTGGTGGGAAGATACGAGCAGTACTTC. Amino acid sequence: CASSTVLVGRYEQYF.